This entry concerns a single TCR beta chain. The antigen remains undetermined. Unmatched junction bases numbered 4, after V lost 4 bases and J lost 2 bases. This CDR3 spans 16 amino acids. The germline V gene has CDR1 SGHVS and CDR2 FNYEAQ. Sampled while nominally healthy, donors likely had unrecorded immune exposures. This specimen belongs to a study of cytomegalovirus exposure and HLA in healthy donors. Study-level information: Clustering assigned 81% of the approximately 400 genotyped donors to the Caucasian-associated ancestry cluster. The study, taken as a whole, reports: Later analysis demonstrated an association between a missense DCLRE1C variant and TCR beta V- and J-gene trimming.

This PCR relied on a set of 60 Vbeta primers and 13 Jbeta primers. Libraries were prepared by immunoSEQ multiplex PCR; TCRdb keeps only in-frame clonotypes and omits some of them. The table has 200,000 to 250,000 clones, roughly 83% seen once. Sequences were obtained from PBMCs. The receptor was derived from a girl aged 5-17 years in good health and CMV-seronegative. The chain employs TRBV7-6 and TRBJ2-3, with TRBD2 matching 12 bases. The CDR3 DNA sequence: TGTGCCAGCAGCTCGACTAGCGGGGGATTCACAGATACGCAGTATTTT. As protein: CASSSTSGGFTDTQYF. Drawing the rest from reference TRBV7-6 and TRBJ2-3, the complete variable domain is GAGVSQSPRYKVTKRGQDVALRCDPISGHVSLYWYRQALGQGPEFLTYFNYEAQQDKSGLPNDRFSAERPEGSISTLTIQRTEQRDSAMYRCASSSTSGGFTDTQYFGPGTRLTVL.